Each of the 31 T cell receptor beta chains below was sequenced from the same sample in a study of blood T cell repertoires in COVID-19. Data came from immunoSEQ multiplex PCR; TCRdb stores just in-frame clones and leaves some out. This table holds fewer than 150,000 clones, just over 85% found once. The sample was peripheral blood. These receptors originate from a woman in her forties or fifties with active or convalescent COVID-19.

The chain employs TRBV11-3 and TRBJ2-1; 9 nucleotides agree with TRBD2. The CDR3 totals 16 residues. The V and J ends lost 3 bases and 2 bases, in that order; junction bases with no gene match: 5. Per the germline V gene, CDR1 is SGHNT and CDR2 is YENEEA. The chain's CDR3 is CASSFGLAGPYNEQFF. CDR3 nucleotide sequence: TGTGCCAGCAGCTTCGGTCTAGCGGGGCCCTACAATGAGCAGTTCTTC.

The chain uses TRBV15 and TRBJ2-3; a possible D gene is TRBD2 (7 bases). CDR1 is LNHNV and CDR2 is YYDKDF in the germline V gene (reference sequence). CDR3 length: 16 residues. Trimming removed 0 bases from V and 5 bases from J, with 15 bases in between. As DNA, the CDR3 is TGTGCCACCAGCAGAGAGGCGGGGGCGGCGGGAGATACGCAGTATTTT. Encoded protein: CATSREAGAAGDTQYF.

The chain has TRBV28 and TRBJ1-2, with 9 bases that match TRBD1. The CDR3 length is 14 residues. CDR1 and CDR2 from the germline V gene are MDHEN and SYDVKM. V was pared by 6 bases and J by 4 bases, with 6 bases of the junction left unmatched. This chain's CDR3 is CASSRGQGRYGYTF. CDR3 DNA sequence: TGTGCCAGCAGCCGGGGACAGGGCCGCTATGGCTACACCTTC.

There are a few counts of this clone. J is TRBJ2-3 and V is TRBV19, with D perhaps matching TRBD1 (6 bases). Deletions cut 1 base from V and 2 bases from J, with 10 bases between. The CDR3 contains 15 residues. Germline CDR1 is LNHDA and CDR2 is SQIVND (reference sequence). In nucleotides, the CDR3 is TGTGCCAGTAGTATAGGACAGGTAATCACAGATACGCAGTATTTT. Its protein is CASSIGQVITDTQYF.

The chain combines TRBV5-5 with TRBJ2-7, with D hard to call. V was cut by 1 base and J by 0 bases, with 8 bases left in between. The CDR3 covers 14 residues. The germline gives CDR1 SGHKS, CDR2 YYEKEE (reference sequence). The CDR3 loop is CASSLWQSSYEQYF. CDR3 nucleotide sequence: TGTGCCAGCAGCTTGTGGCAAAGCTCCTACGAGCAGTACTTC. Full variable domain (missing parts from reference TRBV5-5 and TRBJ2-7): DAGVTQSPTHLIKTRGQQVTLRCSPISGHKSVSWYQQVLGQGPQFIFQYYEKEERGRGNFPDRFSARQFPNYSSELNVNALLLGDSALYLCASSLWQSSYEQYFGPGTRLTVT.

The chain joins TRBV6-5 to TRBJ2-2; TRBD2 matches at 8 bases. The J segment lost 0 bases and the V segment lost 8 bases, leaving 5 bases of the junction unmatched. The CDR3 contains 15 residues. Germline CDR1 and CDR2: MNHEY and SVGAGI. CDR3 region: CASGTSFPNTGELFF. CDR3 coding DNA: TGTGCCAGCGGGACTAGTTTTCCGAACACCGGGGAGCTGTTTTTT.

This clone was seen just once. The chain employs TRBV5-4 and TRBJ2-1; TRBD2 aligns across 14 bases. The ends lost 3 bases at V and 5 bases at J; junction bases unmatched: 4. This CDR3 region has 16 residues. Germline values: CDR1 SGHNT, CDR2 YYREEE (reference sequence). The CDR3 reads CASSYPGLAGDNEQFF. CDR3 sequence (DNA): TGTGCCAGCAGCTACCCGGGACTAGCGGGAGACAATGAGCAGTTCTTC.

This clone was found a few times. The V gene is TRBV6-2 or TRBV6-3, the J gene TRBJ2-7; D gene unclear. The V end was cut by 5 bases, the J end by 0 bases, with 8 bases between. Looked up from germline, CDR1 is MNHEY and CDR2 is SVGEGT. The CDR3 contains 13 residues. CDR3 sequence: CASSPGPSYEQYF. The CDR3 coding sequence is TGTGCCAGCAGTCCGGGTCCCTCCTACGAGCAGTACTTC.

J is TRBJ2-1 and V is TRBV4-3; TRBD1 aligns across 11 bases. The J segment lost 6 bases and the V segment lost 5 bases, leaving 3 bases of the junction unmatched. The CDR3 has 14 amino acids. Germline assignment: CDR1 LGHNA and CDR2 YSLEER. CDR3 coding DNA: TGCGCCAGCAGCGGGACAGGGGGAGGCAATGAGCAGTTCTTC. It translates to CASSGTGGGNEQFF.

The chain uses TRBV7-9 and TRBJ2-1, with 7 bases aligning to TRBD2. From germline, CDR1 is SEHNR and CDR2 FQNEAQ (reference sequence). The CDR3 runs 16 residues. J lost 1 base, V lost 5 bases, and 8 bases had no gene match. CDR3 DNA: TGTGCCAGCAGCACCTCGGGGCGGGGGTCCTACAATGAGCAGTTCTTC. Its translation: CASSTSGRGSYNEQFF. Using reference TRBV7-9 and TRBJ2-1 for the parts outside the CDR3, the full variable domain is DTGVSQNPRHKITKRGQNVTFRCDPISEHNRLYWYRQTLGQGPEFLTYFQNEAQLEKSRLLSDRFSAERPKGSFSTLEIQRTEQGDSAMYLCASSTSGRGSYNEQFFGPGTRLTVL.

This chain joins TRBV11-1 and TRBJ1-1; 8 bases match TRBD1. V shed 1 base and J 11 bases; nucleotides not matched to a gene: 9. CDR3 length: 14 residues. Germline V gene data show CDR1 as SGHAT and CDR2 as FQDESV (reference sequence). This CDR3 is CASSLEGDRISAFF. In DNA, the CDR3 is TGTGCCAGCAGCTTAGAGGGGGACAGGATTTCCGCTTTCTTT.

The chain carries TRBV7-8 and TRBJ2-7; 7 bases agree with TRBD1. This CDR3 is built from 16 residues. Germline V gives CDR1 SGHVS, CDR2 FQNEAQ. Losses at the gene ends were 3 bases for V and 0 bases for J; bases not matched to a gene: 8. For the CDR3, the DNA is TGTGCCAGCAGCTTGAACCTCGGACAGGCCTCCTACGAGCAGTACTTC. Translation gives CASSLNLGQASYEQYF.

V usage is TRBV27 and J usage is TRBJ1-1; D unclear. CDR3 length: 15 residues. Germline V gene sequence: CDR1 MNHEY, CDR2 SMNVEV (reference sequence). V was shortened by 0 bases and J by 5 bases, with 13 bases between the two germline ends. The CDR3 reads CASSLSGTASTEAFF. Here the CDR3 DNA reads TGTGCCAGCAGTTTATCGGGTACAGCCTCGACTGAAGCTTTCTTT.

CDR3 nucleotides: TGCAGCGTTGTGGGCGGGAGTACTAACGAGCAGTACTTC. It specifies CSVVGGSTNEQYF. The chain carries TRBV29-1 and TRBJ2-7, with 7 bases fitting TRBD2. Trimming removed 4 bases from V and 5 bases from J; junction bases left unmatched: 8. The CDR3 is made up of 13 amino acids. Per the germline V gene, CDR1 is SQVTM and CDR2 is ANQGSEA.

The genes are TRBV12-3 or TRBV12-4 and TRBJ1-1; D unresolved. Trimming removed 5 bases from V and 10 bases from J, with 11 bases in between. The CDR3 is 11 residues long. The CDR3 sequence is CASSLGFGAFF. The CDR3 DNA is TGTGCCAGCAGTCTAGGGTTCGGAGCTTTCTTT.

The genes are TRBV15 and TRBJ1-3; D possibly corresponds to TRBD1 (5 bases). CDR3 length equals 15 residues. Trimming took 3 bases from V and 0 from J, leaving 9 bases between them. CDR1 is LNHNV and CDR2 is YYDKDF in the germline V gene (reference sequence). The chain's CDR3 is CATSRTVSSGNTIYF. In DNA, the CDR3 is TGTGCCACCAGCAGGACAGTCAGCTCTGGAAACACCATATATTTT.

This clone was observed a handful of times. The chain carries TRBV24-1 and TRBJ2-3; 16 positions match TRBD2. Germline CDR1 KGHDR, CDR2 SFDVKD. This CDR3 spans 20 amino acids. With V trimmed by 1 base and J by 0 bases, 6 bases remained unmatched. CDR3 protein: CATSDFGTSGRARSTDTQYF. The CDR3, as DNA: TGTGCCACCAGTGATTTTGGGACTAGCGGGAGGGCCCGGAGCACAGATACGCAGTATTTT.

This chain connects TRBV7-9 to TRBJ2-7; D remains ambiguous. The germline V gene has CDR1 SEHNR and CDR2 FQNEAQ (reference sequence). Trimming cost V 2 bases and J 7 bases, with 6 bases left between them. This CDR3 region has 11 residues. CDR3 in amino acids: CASSLQREQYF. CDR3 in DNA: TGTGCCAGCAGCTTACAGCGTGAGCAGTACTTC.

V and J are TRBV7-9 and TRBJ2-1; 9 bases agree with TRBD2. The ends lost 4 bases at V and 3 bases at J; junction bases unmatched: 1. CDR3 length: 14 residues. The germline V gene has CDR1 SEHNR and CDR2 FQNEAQ (reference sequence). The CDR3 DNA is TGTGCCAGCAGCTCGACTAGCGGCTACAATGAGCAGTTCTTC. It codes for CASSSTSGYNEQFF.

V is TRBV11-2 and J is TRBJ2-1, with a possible D match to TRBD1 (6 bases). The germline V and J ends were trimmed by 3 bases and 10 bases, with 19 bases remaining between them. This CDR3 comprises 15 residues. Germline-derived CDR1 and CDR2 are SGHAT and FQNNGV. This CDR3 is CASSFTGQTRQEQFF. CDR3 nucleotides: TGTGCCAGCAGCTTTACAGGGCAAACTCGTCAGGAGCAGTTCTTC.

V is TRBV18 and J is TRBJ2-1; 7 bases are a match to TRBD2. CDR3 size: 15 residues. Germline V gene lookup returns CDR1 KGHSH and CDR2 LQKENI. The J segment lost 0 bases and the V segment lost 2 bases, leaving 1 base of the junction unmatched. The CDR3 DNA sequence: TGTGCCAGCTCACCAGGGACTACCTCCTACAATGAGCAGTTCTTC. Protein product: CASSPGTTSYNEQFF.

V gene TRBV30 combines with J gene TRBJ2-3; 7 bases map to TRBD2. Germline V lookup: CDR1 GTSNPN, CDR2 SVGIG (reference sequence). Trimming at V came to 4 bases and at J to 3 bases, leaving 10 bases not matched to a gene. This CDR3 comprises 15 residues. CDR3 in DNA: TGTGCCTGGACTTGGGGGGAGGGGCGGACAGATACGCAGTATTTT. Translated, it gives CAWTWGEGRTDTQYF.

This chain links TRBV20-1 with TRBJ1-1, with unresolved D. This CDR3 has 11 amino acids. Germline CDR1 is DFQATT and CDR2 is SNEGSKA (reference sequence). The V end was cut by 6 bases, the J end by 6 bases, with 11 bases between. The CDR3 sequence is CSALGLPEAFF. CDR3 coding DNA: TGCAGTGCCCTGGGCCTTCCTGAAGCTTTCTTT.

The chain links TRBV18 to TRBJ2-2; possibly TRBD1 for D (6 bases). The length of the CDR3 is 15 residues. Germline V CDR1 and CDR2: KGHSH, LQKENI. The V end lost 3 bases, the J end lost 5 bases, and 13 bases lay between the germline ends. CDR3 residues: CASSPAGAVTGELFF. The CDR3 DNA sequence: TGTGCCAGCTCACCGGCAGGGGCGGTTACCGGGGAGCTGTTTTTT.

The gene calls are TRBV28 and TRBJ2-7; 7 positions agree with TRBD1. Germline CDR1 is MDHEN and CDR2 is SYDVKM. The CDR3 length is 17 residues. V dropped 2 bases and J dropped 0; count of bases not matched to a gene: 10. DNA of the CDR3: TGTGCCAGCAGTTTAAATAGGGGACAGCCGAGCTCCTACGAGCAGTACTTC. Translating gives CASSLNRGQPSSYEQYF.

This clone was recorded once. The CDR3 DNA sequence: TGTGCCATAAGGAGGGGGCAGAATAATGAAAAACTGTTTTTT. Protein product: CAIRRGQNNEKLFF. V and J are TRBV6-5 and TRBJ1-4; 7 bases line up with TRBD1. CDR1 is MNHEY, CDR2 SVGAGI, per germline. The CDR3 has 14 amino acids. Trimming removed 10 bases from V and 4 bases from J; junction bases left unmatched: 9.

This chain links TRBV5-6 with TRBJ2-7; D is possibly TRBD1 (6 bases). This CDR3 comprises 16 residues. Trimming stripped 2 bases from V and 3 bases from J, with 18 bases between. Germline V lookup: CDR1 SGHDT, CDR2 YYEEEE. The CDR3 DNA sequence: TGTGCCAGCAGCTTTGACCCTTTTGGGGGCAACTACGAGCAGTACTTC. The encoded protein is CASSFDPFGGNYEQYF. The complete variable domain, with remaining parts taken from reference TRBV5-6 and TRBJ2-7, reads DAGVTQSPTHLIKTRGQQVTLRCSPKSGHDTVSWYQQALGQGPQFIFQYYEEEERQRGNFPDRFSGHQFPNYSSELNVNALLLGDSALYLCASSFDPFGGNYEQYFGPGTRLTVT.

The chain uses TRBV12-1 and TRBJ1-5; the table's D call, TRBD1, was not checked against the DNA. TRBV12-1 is listed as a pseudogene. This CDR3 spans 16 amino acids. The CDR3 loop reads CASSFRGQGRFQPQHF. The CDR3 region has the DNA TGTGCCAGCAGCTTTAGGGGACAGGGAAGGTTCCAGCCCCAGCATTTT.

The genes are TRBV6-5 and TRBJ2-7; TRBD2 is a possible D gene (6 bases). V was trimmed by 8 bases and J by 7 bases, leaving 24 bases between them. This CDR3 contains 15 residues. CDR1 is MNHEY and CDR2 is SVGAGI in the germline V gene. CDR3 nucleotides: TGTGCCAGCCGTACCTTAAATAATGCGGGGATAGAGCAGTACTTC. This gives the protein CASRTLNNAGIEQYF.

The chain links TRBV2 to TRBJ2-1, with 9 bases lining up with TRBD1. Germline lookup yields CDR1 SNHLY and CDR2 FYNNEI. The CDR3 has 14 residues. Trimming removed 1 base from V and 10 bases from J; junction bases left unmatched: 5. The CDR3 nucleotides are TGTGCCAGCAGTGAAGAGGGACAGGGAGGAGAGCAGTTCTTC. Translation: CASSEEGQGGEQFF.

This clone was observed a single time. This rearrangement joins TRBV6-5 to TRBJ2-5, with 9 bases aligning to TRBD1. The CDR3 totals 14 residues. Germline assignment: CDR1 MNHEY and CDR2 SVGAGI. V lost 10 bases to trimming and J lost 5 bases; unmatched junction nucleotides: 11. Here the CDR3 reads CATHEQGAWETQYF. The CDR3 DNA reads TGTGCCACACACGAACAGGGGGCTTGGGAGACCCAGTACTTC.